This T cell receptor beta chain was documented in a study of low-dose radiotherapy and immunotherapy resistance in tumors. Study-level background: Intravenous ipilimumab 1 mg/kg every six weeks was given with nivolumab 240 mg every two weeks. Patients' oral aspirin dose was 300 mg daily across four cycles from cycle 1 day 1.

This clonotype was counted ten times or more. TRAV- and TRBV-specific primers were used for first-strand cDNA, which covered alpha and beta chains. Both a constant-region primer and a V-primer adapter served to amplify TCRs across roughly 20 PCR cycles. TCRdb fed the reads into MiXCR, producing one record per CDR3 protein. The sample has tens of thousands of distinct CDR3 sequences; under 10% are singletons. As for time point: before trial treatment. Donors were administered nivolumab, ipilimumab, aspirin and low-dose cyclophosphamide, together with low-dose radiotherapy. The CDR3 has 14 amino acids. V shed 4 bases and J shed 9 bases, with 22 bases lying between them. The germline V gene has CDR1 SQVTM and CDR2 ANQGSEA.

This TCR came from a male donor with prostate cancer. This specimen was PBMCs, taken before treatment. The rearrangement uses TRBV29-1 and TRBJ2-7; D unclear. The CDR3 is CSVVVSATNLGQYF. The CDR3, as DNA: TGCAGCGTTGTAGTTTCTGCGACGAATCTCGGGCAGTACTTC.